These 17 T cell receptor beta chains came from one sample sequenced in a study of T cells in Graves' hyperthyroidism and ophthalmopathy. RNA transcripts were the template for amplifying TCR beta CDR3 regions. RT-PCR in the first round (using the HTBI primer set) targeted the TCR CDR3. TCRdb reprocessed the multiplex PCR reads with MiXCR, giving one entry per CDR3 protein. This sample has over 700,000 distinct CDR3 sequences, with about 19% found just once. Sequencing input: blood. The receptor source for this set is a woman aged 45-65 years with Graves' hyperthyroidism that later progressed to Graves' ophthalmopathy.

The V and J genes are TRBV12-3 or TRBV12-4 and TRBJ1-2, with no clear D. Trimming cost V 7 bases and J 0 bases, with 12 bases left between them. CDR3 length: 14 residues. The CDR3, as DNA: TGTGCCAGCACCTTAGGAAAAGCTAACTATGGCTACACCTTC. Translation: CASTLGKANYGYTF.

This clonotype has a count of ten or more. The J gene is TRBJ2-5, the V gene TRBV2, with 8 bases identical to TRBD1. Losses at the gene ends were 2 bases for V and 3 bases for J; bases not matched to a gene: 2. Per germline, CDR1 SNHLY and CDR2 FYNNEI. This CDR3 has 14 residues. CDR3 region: CASSERTGKETQYF. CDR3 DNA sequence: TGTGCCAGCAGTGAAAGGACAGGGAAAGAGACCCAGTACTTC. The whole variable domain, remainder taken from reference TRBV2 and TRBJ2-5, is EPEVTQTPSHQVTQMGQEVILRCVPISNHLYFYWYRQILGQKVEFLVSFYNNEISEKSEIFDDQFSVERPDGSNFTLKIRSTKLEDSAMYFCASSERTGKETQYFGPGTRLLVL.

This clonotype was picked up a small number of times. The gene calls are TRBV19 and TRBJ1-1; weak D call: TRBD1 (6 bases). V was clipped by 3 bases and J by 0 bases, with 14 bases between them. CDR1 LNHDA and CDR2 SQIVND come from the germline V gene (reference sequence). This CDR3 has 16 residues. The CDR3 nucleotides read TGTGCCAGTAGTATTTATGGGGGGGGCCTGAACACTGAAGCTTTCTTT. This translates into CASSIYGGGLNTEAFF.

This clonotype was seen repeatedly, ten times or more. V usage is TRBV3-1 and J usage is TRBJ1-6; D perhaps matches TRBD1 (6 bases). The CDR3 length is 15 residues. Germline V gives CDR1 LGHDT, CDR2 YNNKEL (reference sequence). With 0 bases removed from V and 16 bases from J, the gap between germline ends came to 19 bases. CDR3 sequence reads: CASSQDSAGARSLHF. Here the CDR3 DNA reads TGTGCCAGCAGCCAAGATTCGGCAGGGGCTAGAAGTCTCCACTTT.

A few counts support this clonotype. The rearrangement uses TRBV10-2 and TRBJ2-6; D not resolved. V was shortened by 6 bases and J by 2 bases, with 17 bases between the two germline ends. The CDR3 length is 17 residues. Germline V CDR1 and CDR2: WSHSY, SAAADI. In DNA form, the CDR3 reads TGCGCCAGCAGGCGTGGTTATAGGGAACCTGGGGCCAACGTCCTGACTTTC. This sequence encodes CASRRGYREPGANVLTF.

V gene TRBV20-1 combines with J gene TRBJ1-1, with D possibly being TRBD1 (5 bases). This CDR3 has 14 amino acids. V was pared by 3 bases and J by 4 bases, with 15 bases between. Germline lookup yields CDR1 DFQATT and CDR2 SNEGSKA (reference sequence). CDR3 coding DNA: TGCAGTGCTAGGGCCGGGACCATAACCACTGAAGCTTTCTTT. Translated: CSARAGTITTEAFF.

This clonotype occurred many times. The CDR3 here is CASSLSRGNEQFF. For the CDR3, the DNA is TGTGCCAGCAGTCTATCCCGGGGCAATGAGCAGTTCTTC. This rearrangement joins TRBV12-3 or TRBV12-4 to TRBJ2-1; D possibly corresponds to TRBD2 (5 bases). The CDR3 length is 13 residues. V shed 5 bases and J shed 6 bases, with 11 bases lying between them.

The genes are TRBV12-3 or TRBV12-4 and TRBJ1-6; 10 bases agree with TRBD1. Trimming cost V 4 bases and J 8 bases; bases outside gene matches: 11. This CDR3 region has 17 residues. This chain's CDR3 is CASSSYHGQGVYSPLHF. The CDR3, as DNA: TGTGCCAGCAGTTCCTATCACGGACAGGGGGTATATTCACCCCTCCACTTT.

The CDR3 DNA reads TGTGCCAGCAGTTACTTTTTGGGGGATGAGCAGTTCTTC. Translation: CASSYFLGDEQFF. The V and J genes are TRBV6-2 or TRBV6-3 and TRBJ2-1; either TRBD1 or TRBD2 may fit D (5 bases each). Trimming cost V 1 base and J 8 bases, with 9 bases left between them. CDR1 is MNHEY and CDR2 is SVGEGT in the germline V gene. This CDR3 has 13 amino acids.

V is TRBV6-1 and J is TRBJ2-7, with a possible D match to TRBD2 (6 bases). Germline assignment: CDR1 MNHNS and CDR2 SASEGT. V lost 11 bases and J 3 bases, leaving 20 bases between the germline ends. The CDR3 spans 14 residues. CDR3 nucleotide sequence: TGTGCCTTGACTCGGGACTCCTCGATCTACGAGCAGTACTTC. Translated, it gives CALTRDSSIYEQYF.

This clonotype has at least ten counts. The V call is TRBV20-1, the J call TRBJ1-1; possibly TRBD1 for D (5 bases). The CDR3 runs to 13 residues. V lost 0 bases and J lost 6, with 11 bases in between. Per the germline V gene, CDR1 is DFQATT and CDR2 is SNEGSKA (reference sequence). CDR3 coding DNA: TGCAGTGCTAGAGATTGGGGGACCCCTGAAGCTTTCTTT. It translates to CSARDWGTPEAFF.

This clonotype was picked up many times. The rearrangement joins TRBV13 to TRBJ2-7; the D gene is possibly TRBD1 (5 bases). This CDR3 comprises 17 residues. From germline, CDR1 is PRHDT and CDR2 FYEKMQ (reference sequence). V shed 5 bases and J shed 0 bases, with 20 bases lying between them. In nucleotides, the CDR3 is TGTGCCAGCAGCAACAAGCCGGCGGACAATCCCTCCTACGAGCAGTACTTC. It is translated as CASSNKPADNPSYEQYF. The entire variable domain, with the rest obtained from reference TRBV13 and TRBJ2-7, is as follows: AAGVIQSPRHLIKEKRETATLKCYPIPRHDTVYWYQQGPGQDPQFLISFYEKMQSDKGSIPDRFSAQQFSDYHSELNMSSLELGDSALYFCASSNKPADNPSYEQYFGPGTRLTVT.

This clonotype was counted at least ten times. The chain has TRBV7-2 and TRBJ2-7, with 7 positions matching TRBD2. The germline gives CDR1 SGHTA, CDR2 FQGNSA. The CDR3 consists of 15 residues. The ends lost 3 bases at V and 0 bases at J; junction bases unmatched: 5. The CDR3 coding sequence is TGTGCCAGCAGCTTGGGCCGGGGGGTCTCCTACGAGCAGTACTTC. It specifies CASSLGRGVSYEQYF.

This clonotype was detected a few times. CDR3 DNA sequence: TGCGCCAGCAGCAGTAATCCAGGGGACACTGAAGCTTTCTTT. This sequence encodes CASSSNPGDTEAFF. The chain recombines TRBV5-1 with TRBJ1-1, with D perhaps TRBD1 (6 bases). Germline V gene lookup returns CDR1 SGHRS and CDR2 YFSETQ. The V gene lost 4 bases and the J gene lost 3 bases, with 13 bases spanning the gap. This CDR3 is 14 amino acids long.

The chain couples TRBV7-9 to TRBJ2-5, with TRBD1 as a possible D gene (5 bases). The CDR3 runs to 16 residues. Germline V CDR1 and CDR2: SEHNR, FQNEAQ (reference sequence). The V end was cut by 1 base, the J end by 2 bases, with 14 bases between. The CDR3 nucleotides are TGTGCCAGCAGCTTAGGGTTTTGGCAGGGACAAGAGACCCAGTACTTC. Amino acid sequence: CASSLGFWQGQETQYF.

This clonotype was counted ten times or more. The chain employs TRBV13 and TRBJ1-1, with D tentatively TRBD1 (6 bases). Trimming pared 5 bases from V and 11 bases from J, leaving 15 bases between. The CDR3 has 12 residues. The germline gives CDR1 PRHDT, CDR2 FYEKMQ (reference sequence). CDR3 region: CASSILRGRAFF. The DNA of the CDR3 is TGTGCCAGCAGCATACTTCGGGGGCGCGCTTTCTTT.

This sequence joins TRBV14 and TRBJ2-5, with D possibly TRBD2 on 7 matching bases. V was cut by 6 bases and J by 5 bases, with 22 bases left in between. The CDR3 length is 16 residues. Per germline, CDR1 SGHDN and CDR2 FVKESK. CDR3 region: CASSNLRGGGRETQYF. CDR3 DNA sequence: TGTGCCAGCAGTAATCTAAGAGGCGGGGGCCGGGAGACCCAGTACTTC.